This entry lists 26 T cell receptor beta chains sequenced from one sample in a study of blood T cell repertoires in COVID-19. Profiled with immunoSEQ multiplex PCR; TCRdb holds only in-frame clones, not every one. The table has under 20,000 clones, 89% seen once; the top ten hold less than 6%. The material sequenced was peripheral blood. The receptors originated from a human donor in a cohort sampled during active COVID-19.

This chain connects TRBV12-3 or TRBV12-4 to TRBJ2-2; no clear D gene. The CDR3 is 13 residues long. V lost 3 bases and J 6 bases, leaving 8 bases between the germline ends. The CDR3 reads CASSFLSSGELFF. In nucleotides, the CDR3 is TGTGCCAGCAGTTTTTTATCGTCCGGGGAGCTGTTTTTT.

The chain employs TRBV18 and TRBJ1-1; unclear D gene. The CDR3 contains 14 residues. V lost 3 bases to trimming and J lost 7 bases, with 15 bases between them. From germline, CDR1 is KGHSH and CDR2 LQKENI. The CDR3 sequence is CASSPPLREDEAFF. The CDR3 nucleotides read TGTGCCAGCTCACCTCCCCTACGAGAAGATGAAGCTTTCTTT.

This clone appeared once. The gene calls are TRBV7-9 and TRBJ2-7, with TRBD2 identical over 13 bases. Trimming took 5 bases from V and 7 from J; bases not matched to a gene: 5. This CDR3 spans 14 amino acids. The germline V gene has CDR1 SEHNR and CDR2 FQNEAQ (reference sequence). The CDR3 protein is CASSLGLAGSEQYF. The DNA of the CDR3 is TGTGCCAGCAGCCTGGGACTAGCGGGGTCTGAGCAGTACTTC. Full variable domain (rest looked up from reference TRBV7-9 and TRBJ2-7): DTGVSQNPRHKITKRGQNVTFRCDPISEHNRLYWYRQTLGQGPEFLTYFQNEAQLEKSRLLSDRFSAERPKGSFSTLEIQRTEQGDSAMYLCASSLGLAGSEQYFGPGTRLTVT.

The chain is built from TRBV15 and TRBJ2-2, with 7 bases fitting TRBD2. CDR1 is LNHNV, CDR2 YYDKDF, per germline (reference sequence). CDR3 length: 16 amino acids. V dropped 1 base and J dropped 4; count of bases not matched to a gene: 6. The CDR3 DNA is TGTGCCACCAGCAGAGCGCGGGGAGGGCCCACCGGGGAGCTGTTTTTT. Translated: CATSRARGGPTGELFF. Full variable domain (missing parts from reference TRBV15 and TRBJ2-2): DAMVIQNPRYQVTQFGKPVTLSCSQTLNHNVMYWYQQKSSQAPKLLFHYYDKDFNNEADTPDNFQSRRPNTSFCFLDIRSPGLGDTAMYLCATSRARGGPTGELFFGEGSRLTVL.

The chain employs TRBV11-3 and TRBJ2-3; weak D call: TRBD2 (6 bases). V dropped 5 bases and J dropped 3 bases, with 9 bases sitting between them. This CDR3 contains 13 residues. Germline-derived CDR1 and CDR2 are SGHNT and YENEEA. Written as DNA, the CDR3 is TGTGCCAGCAGCCGAAGCGGGACAGATACGCAGTATTTT. Translating gives CASSRSGTDTQYF.

This chain connects TRBV11-3 to TRBJ2-3; 7 bases are a match to TRBD1. V lost 5 bases and J lost 1; bases outside the gene matches: 9. The CDR3 is 16 amino acids. The germline V gene encodes CDR1 SGHNT and CDR2 YENEEA. Here the CDR3 reads CASSITYRGRTDTQYF. The CDR3 DNA sequence: TGTGCCAGCAGCATTACTTACAGGGGCCGCACAGATACGCAGTATTTT.

The chain links TRBV9 to TRBJ2-4; possibly TRBD1 for D (6 bases). Between the trimmed V and J ends, which lost 8 bases and 0 bases, there was a span of 12 bases. The CDR3 totals 14 residues. Per germline, CDR1 SGDLS and CDR2 YYNGEE. As DNA, the CDR3 is TGTGCCAGTGCGACAGGACTAGCCAAAAACATTCAGTACTTC. Its translation is CASATGLAKNIQYF.

The V and J genes are TRBV6-6 and TRBJ1-5, with a possible D match to TRBD1 (5 bases). Trimming left V 3 bases short and J 5 bases short, with 11 bases between. CDR3 length: 14 amino acids. Germline lookup yields CDR1 MNHNY and CDR2 SVGAGI (reference sequence). The DNA of the CDR3 is TGTGCCAGCAGTTATTCCGGGACTGATCAGCCCCAGCATTTT. It is translated as CASSYSGTDQPQHF.

The table lists this clone with a few counts. The chain couples TRBV4-1 to TRBJ1-2, with D perhaps TRBD1 (6 bases). This CDR3 has 13 amino acids. V was shortened by 3 bases and J by 7 bases, with 12 bases between the two germline ends. Germline CDR1 and CDR2: MGHRA and YSYEKL. The CDR3 nucleotides read TGCGCCAGCAGCCAGGCAGGGGCACGTGGCTACACCTTC. Protein product: CASSQAGARGYTF.

The V gene is TRBV7-9, the J gene TRBJ1-1; tentative D call: TRBD1 (6 bases). Germline CDR1 SEHNR, CDR2 FQNEAQ (reference sequence). The germline V and J ends were trimmed by 5 bases and 6 bases, with 13 bases remaining between them. The CDR3 loop spans 13 amino acids. CDR3: CASSPQGISEAFF. CDR3 bases: TGTGCCAGCAGCCCACAGGGAATTTCTGAAGCTTTCTTT. The variable domain in full, with the rest retrieved from reference TRBV7-9 and TRBJ1-1, is DTGVSQNPRHKITKRGQNVTFRCDPISEHNRLYWYRQTLGQGPEFLTYFQNEAQLEKSRLLSDRFSAERPKGSFSTLEIQRTEQGDSAMYLCASSPQGISEAFFGQGTRLTVV.

CDR3 sequence (DNA): TGCGCCAGCAGCTTGATTGTGGGAGGCTTCTCCTACGAGCAGTACTTC. Translating gives CASSLIVGGFSYEQYF. V is TRBV5-1 and J is TRBJ2-7; perhaps TRBD2 as D (6 bases). This CDR3 spans 16 amino acids. Deletions cut 1 base from V and 0 bases from J, with 14 bases between. The germline V gene encodes CDR1 SGHRS and CDR2 YFSETQ.

This chain connects TRBV10-1 to TRBJ2-3; D perhaps matches TRBD2 (6 bases). V lost 0 bases, J lost 1 base, and 11 bases lay in between. The germline V gene has CDR1 WNHNN and CDR2 SYGVQD (reference sequence). The CDR3 loop spans 16 amino acids. In DNA form, the CDR3 reads TGCGCCAGCAGTGAGTCTTTCGGCGGGGGCACAGATACGCAGTATTTT. It is translated as CASSESFGGGTDTQYF.

The chain links TRBV23-1 to TRBJ2-1; 9 bases align to TRBD1. TRBV23-1 is assigned to the ORF class and has an uncertain function. The trim removed 11 bases at V and 0 bases at J, leaving 14 bases unmatched. The CDR3 contains 17 residues. The CDR3 protein is CAARDRVQWSSYNEQFF. As DNA, the CDR3 is TGCGCCGCCCGGGACAGGGTACAGTGGAGCTCCTACAATGAGCAGTTCTTC.

The J gene is TRBJ2-7, the V gene TRBV28, with 8 bases that match TRBD2. Germline values: CDR1 MDHEN, CDR2 SYDVKM. Trimming cost V 6 bases and J 7 bases; bases outside gene matches: 8. This CDR3 is 13 amino acids long. CDR3 in DNA: TGTGCCAGCAGCGGGGCCGGGAGGGGGGAGCAGTACTTC. Translating it yields CASSGAGRGEQYF.

This chain links TRBV29-1 with TRBJ1-6, with 7 bases lining up with TRBD1. CDR1 is SQVTM, CDR2 ANQGSEA, per germline. The ends lost 6 bases at V and 10 bases at J; junction bases unmatched: 9. The CDR3 has 13 amino acids. CDR3 nucleotides: TGCAGCGTCACCGACAGGGCGGACTCACCCCTCCACTTT. Protein product: CSVTDRADSPLHF. Full variable domain (rest looked up from reference TRBV29-1 and TRBJ1-6): SAVISQKPSRDICQRGTSLTIQCQVDSQVTMMFWYRQQPGQSLTLIATANQGSEATYESGFVIDKFPISRPNLTFSTLTVSNMSPEDSSIYLCSVTDRADSPLHFGNGTRLTVT.

The V and J genes are TRBV5-1 and TRBJ2-2; 7 bases are shared with TRBD1. Germline CDR1 SGHRS, CDR2 YFSETQ. CDR3 length: 16 amino acids. Trimming at V came to 4 bases and at J to 5 bases, leaving 11 bases not matched to a gene. CDR3 sequence: CASSDMKTGSTGELFF. CDR3 DNA sequence: TGCGCCAGCAGCGATATGAAGACAGGGTCGACCGGGGAGCTGTTTTTT. Using reference TRBV5-1 and TRBJ2-2 for the parts outside the CDR3, the full variable domain is KAGVTQTPRYLIKTRGQQVTLSCSPISGHRSVSWYQQTPGQGLQFLFEYFSETQRNKGNFPGRFSGRQFSNSRSEMNVSTLELGDSALYLCASSDMKTGSTGELFFGEGSRLTVL.

The chain carries TRBV29-1 and TRBJ1-2, with D unresolved. V gave up 7 bases and J gave up 6 bases, with 15 bases separating them. Germline loops: CDR1 SQVTM, CDR2 ANQGSEA. The CDR3 loop spans 12 amino acids. CDR3: CSAEGGLNGYTF. The CDR3, as DNA: TGCAGCGCCGAGGGAGGGTTGAATGGCTACACCTTC.

The chain has TRBV6-5 and TRBJ2-7; 7 bases align to TRBD1. Germline V CDR1 and CDR2: MNHEY, SVGAGI. The CDR3 has 14 residues. V shed 7 bases and J 6 bases; nucleotides not matched to a gene: 12. DNA of the CDR3: TGTGCCAGCAACCTTAGACAGGGTGCTTTCGAGCAGTACTTC. It codes for CASNLRQGAFEQYF.

The chain employs TRBV6-5 and TRBJ2-4; D is unclear. CDR3 length equals 12 residues. The germline V gene has CDR1 MNHEY and CDR2 SVGAGI. The V end was cut by 8 bases, the J end by 13 bases, with 18 bases between. The DNA of the CDR3 is TGTGCCAGCCAGGCCTCTCCGATCCCCCAGTACTTC. As protein: CASQASPIPQYF.

This chain connects TRBV28 to TRBJ2-3; D may be TRBD1 (5 bases). The germline CDR1 and CDR2 sequences are MDHEN and SYDVKM. This CDR3 is 16 amino acids long. With 8 bases removed from V and 0 bases from J, the gap between germline ends came to 18 bases. DNA of the CDR3: TGTGCCAGCGAGGCGTTTCAGGGCGGAAGCACAGATACGCAGTATTTT. Encoded protein: CASEAFQGGSTDTQYF. Together with reference TRBV28 and TRBJ2-3, the CDR3 gives the full variable domain: DVKVTQSSRYLVKRTGEKVFLECVQDMDHENMFWYRQDPGLGLRLIYFSYDVKMKEKGDIPEGYSVSREKKERFSLILESASTNQTSMYLCASEAFQGGSTDTQYFGPGTRLTVL.

This chain connects TRBV5-8 to TRBJ1-5, with 7 bases matching TRBD1. Germline CDR1 SGHTS, CDR2 YDEGEE. The CDR3 loop spans 15 amino acids. V lost 9 bases to trimming and J lost 2 bases; unmatched junction nucleotides: 11. As DNA, the CDR3 is TGTGCCACTTCGACAGGGTTAATGCGCAATCAGCCCCAGCATTTT. Translation: CATSTGLMRNQPQHF. Drawing the rest from reference TRBV5-8 and TRBJ1-5, the complete variable domain is EAGVTQSPTHLIKTRGQQATLRCSPISGHTSVYWYQQALGLGLQFLLWYDEGEERNRGNFPPRFSGRQFPNYSSELNVNALELEDSALYLCATSTGLMRNQPQHFGDGTRLSIL.

This chain links TRBV5-1 with TRBJ1-1; 9 nucleotides align to TRBD1. V dropped 4 bases and J dropped 1; count of bases not matched to a gene: 5. The CDR3 runs to 15 residues. Looked up from germline, CDR1 is SGHRS and CDR2 is YFSETQ. Written as DNA, the CDR3 is TGCGCCAGCAGCAGGACAGGGGCGCGGAACACTGAAGCTTTCTTT. Its translation is CASSRTGARNTEAFF. Full variable domain (missing parts from reference TRBV5-1 and TRBJ1-1): KAGVTQTPRYLIKTRGQQVTLSCSPISGHRSVSWYQQTPGQGLQFLFEYFSETQRNKGNFPGRFSGRQFSNSRSEMNVSTLELGDSALYLCASSRTGARNTEAFFGQGTRLTVV.

J is TRBJ1-5 and V is TRBV29-1, with 8 bases that match TRBD1. CDR3 size: 14 residues. Losses at the gene ends were 6 bases for V and 4 bases for J; bases not matched to a gene: 8. Germline CDR1 and CDR2: SQVTM and ANQGSEA. The CDR3: CSVSTGAPNQPQHF. In DNA form, the CDR3 reads TGCAGCGTCTCGACAGGGGCTCCTAATCAGCCCCAGCATTTT.

The chain employs TRBV6-6 and TRBJ2-7, with D possibly matching TRBD1 (5 bases). The length of the CDR3 is 13 residues. V gave up 7 bases and J gave up 4 bases, with 14 bases separating them. The germline V gene has CDR1 MNHNY and CDR2 SVGAGI (reference sequence). The CDR3 spells CASTLTGEYEQYF. The CDR3 DNA sequence: TGTGCCAGCACCCTAACAGGAGAGTACGAGCAGTACTTC.

V is TRBV6-1 and J is TRBJ1-2; no clear D. Germline CDR1 and CDR2: MNHNS and SASEGT. The CDR3 runs to 14 residues. V lost 0 bases and J 7 bases, leaving 12 bases between the germline ends. CDR3 nucleotides: TGTGCCAGCAGTGAAGCAGGCGGCAGCTTTGGCTACACCTTC. It specifies CASSEAGGSFGYTF.

The chain combines TRBV29-1 with TRBJ1-5; the match to TRBD1 covers 7 bases. The ends lost 4 bases at V and 6 bases at J; junction bases unmatched: 12. Germline V gene lookup returns CDR1 SQVTM and CDR2 ANQGSEA. The length of the CDR3 is 15 residues. CDR3 DNA sequence: TGCAGCGTTGTAGTAGGGACAGAAATAGGTCAGCCCCAGCATTTT. Protein: CSVVVGTEIGQPQHF.